This T cell receptor (beta chain) appears in the sequencing data of a study of cytomegalovirus exposure and HLA in healthy donors. The PCR was carried out with 60 Vbeta primers and 13 Jbeta primers. TCRdb's copy holds only in-frame clones and misses some; the assay was immunoSEQ multiplex PCR. The repertoire consists of roughly 120,000 clones, with about 76% occurring once and the leading ten covering more than 2%. This CDR3 is 13 amino acids long. The germline V gene encodes CDR1 MNHEY and CDR2 SVGAGI. Trimming took off 5 bases at V and 4 bases at J, with 11 bases between the two ends. Study outcomes and limitations: Owing to their indistinguishability, certain V segments, notably TRBV6-2 and TRBV6-3, were excluded. Reportedly, fewer N-insertions than the approximately 650-donor mean appeared in an Asian-associated ancestry cluster in a later analysis.

This clone was counted once. The antigen remains undetermined. Regarding donors, all were healthy bone marrow donors. This chain connects TRBV6-5 to TRBJ1-2; no reliable D call. Sample: PBMCs. The sequence derives from a woman in her twenties or thirties in good health and CMV-seronegative. This CDR3 is CASSPGRSYGYTF. CDR3 nucleotide sequence: TGTGCCAGCAGTCCCGGGAGATCCTATGGCTACACCTTC.